The entry that follows covers one TCR beta chain sequence. Original handling: It was from reference gene primer amplification that nucleated cell counts were estimated. Clones were sequenced by immunoSEQ multiplex PCR, and TCRdb holds only the in-frame ones, with some missing. V and J calls and clone size are as listed in that table; D and trimming were resolved from the DNA. The sample comprises tens of thousands of clones, about four fifths of which are singletons, and around 24% rests with the top ten. The data stem from a study of blood T cell repertoires in COVID-19. Germline CDR1 is MNHEY and CDR2 is SVGAGI. Losses at the gene ends were 6 bases for V and 4 bases for J; bases not matched to a gene: 5. The CDR3 totals 13 residues.

The chain uses TRBV6-5 and TRBJ2-5; 7 bases are a match to TRBD1. Specimen: peripheral blood. The sequence derives from a human donor with acute or convalescent COVID-19. The donor label of this sample is uncertain. CDR3 loop: CASRPGGGETQYF. CDR3 DNA sequence: TGTGCCAGCAGACCAGGGGGTGGAGAGACCCAGTACTTC.